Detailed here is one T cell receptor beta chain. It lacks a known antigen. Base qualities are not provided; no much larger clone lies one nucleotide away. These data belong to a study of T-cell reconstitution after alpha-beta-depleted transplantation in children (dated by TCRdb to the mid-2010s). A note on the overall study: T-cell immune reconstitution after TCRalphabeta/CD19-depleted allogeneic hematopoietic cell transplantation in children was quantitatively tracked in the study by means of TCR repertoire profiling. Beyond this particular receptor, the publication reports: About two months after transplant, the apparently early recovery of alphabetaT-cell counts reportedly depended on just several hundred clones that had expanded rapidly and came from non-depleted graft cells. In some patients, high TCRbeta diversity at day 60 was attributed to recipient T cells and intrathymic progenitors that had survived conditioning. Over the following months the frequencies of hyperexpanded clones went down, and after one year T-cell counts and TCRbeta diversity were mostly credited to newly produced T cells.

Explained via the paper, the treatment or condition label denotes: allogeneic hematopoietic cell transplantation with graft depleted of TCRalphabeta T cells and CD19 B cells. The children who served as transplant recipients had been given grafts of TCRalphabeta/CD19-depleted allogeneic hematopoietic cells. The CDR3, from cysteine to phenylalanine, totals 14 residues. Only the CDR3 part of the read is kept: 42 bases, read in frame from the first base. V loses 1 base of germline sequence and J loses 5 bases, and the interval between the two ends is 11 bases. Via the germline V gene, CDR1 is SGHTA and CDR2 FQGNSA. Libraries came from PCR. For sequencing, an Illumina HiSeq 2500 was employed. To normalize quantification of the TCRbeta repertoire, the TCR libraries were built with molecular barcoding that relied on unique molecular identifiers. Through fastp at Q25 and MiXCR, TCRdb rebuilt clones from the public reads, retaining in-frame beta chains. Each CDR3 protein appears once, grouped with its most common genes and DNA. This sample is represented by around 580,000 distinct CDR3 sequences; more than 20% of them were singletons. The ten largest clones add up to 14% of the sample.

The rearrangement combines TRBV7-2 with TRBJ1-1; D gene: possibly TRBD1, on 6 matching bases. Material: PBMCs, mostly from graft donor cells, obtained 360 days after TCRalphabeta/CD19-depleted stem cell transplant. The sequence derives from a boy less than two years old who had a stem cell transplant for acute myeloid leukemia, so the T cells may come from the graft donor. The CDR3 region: CASSLVGGRTEAFF. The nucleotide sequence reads TGTGCCAGCAGCTTAGTAGGGGGGAGGACTGAAGCTTTCTTT.